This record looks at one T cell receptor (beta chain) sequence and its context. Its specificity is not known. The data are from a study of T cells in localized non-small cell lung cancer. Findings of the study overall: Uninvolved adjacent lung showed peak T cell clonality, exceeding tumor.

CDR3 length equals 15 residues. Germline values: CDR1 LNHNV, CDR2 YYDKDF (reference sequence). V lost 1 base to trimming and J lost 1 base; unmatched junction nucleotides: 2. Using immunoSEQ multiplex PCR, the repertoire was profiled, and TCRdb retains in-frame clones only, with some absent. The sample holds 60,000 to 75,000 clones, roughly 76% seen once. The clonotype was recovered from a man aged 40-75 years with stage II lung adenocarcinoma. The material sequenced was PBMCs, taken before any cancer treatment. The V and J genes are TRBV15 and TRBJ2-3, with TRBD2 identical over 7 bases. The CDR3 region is CATSRGTSGTDTQYF. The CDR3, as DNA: TGTGCCACCAGCAGAGGAACTAGCGGCACAGATACGCAGTATTTT.